This is a list of T cell receptor beta chains from one sample in a study of vaccination effects on CD4 cells after COVID-19. For these TCRs, the target antigens are not known. The assay was immunoSEQ multiplex PCR, and TCRdb's table has in-frame clones only and misses some. The profile shows some 52,000 clones, roughly three quarters of them singletons. Sequenced material: CD4+ T cells from PBMCs cultured with HCoV-OC43 spike peptides, taken before COVID-19 vaccination. The receptor source for this set is a human donor who received a COVID-19 vaccine. Both conserved end residues are part of each CDR3. The D gene is left open where the match is weak. Only some rows state a clone size, as once, few, many or a class for expanded clones.

TRBJ2-5 TRBD2 TRBV13 NA CASSERRSSGEETQYF TGTGCCAGCAGCGAGAGGAGATCTAGCGGGGAGGAGACCCAGTACTTC
TRBJ2-2 TRBD1 TRBV5-6 once CASSSSFRQGTTGELFF TGTGCCAGCAGCTCTTCTTTCCGACAGGGAACGACCGGGGAGCTGTTTTTT
TRBJ2-3 NA TRBV19 NA CASLSTGPTNLPRADTQYF TGTGCCAGTCTGTCTACCGGGCCTACAAATCTACCTCGGGCAGATACGCAGTATTTT
TRBJ1-3 TRBD1 TRBV27 NA CASRKTGGVGSGNTIYF TGTGCCAGCAGGAAAACAGGGGGCGTCGGAAGTGGAAACACCATATATTTT
TRBJ1-6 NA TRBV11-2 NA CASRPVGGGSPLHF TGTGCCAGCAGACCCGTCGGGGGCGGATCACCCCTCCACTTT
TRBJ1-1 NA TRBV7-9 NA CASSSIRENTEAFF TGTGCCAGCAGCTCCATCCGGGAGAACACTGAAGCTTTCTTT
TRBJ2-5 NA TRBV18 NA CASSDTNGHETQYF TGTGCCAGCTCCGATACGAACGGGCATGAGACCCAGTACTTC
TRBJ1-3 NA TRBV6-5 NA CASKADGSGNTIYF TGTGCCAGCAAGGCCGACGGCTCTGGAAACACCATATATTTT
TRBJ1-5 NA TRBV3-1/TRBV3-2 NA CASSQENSNQPQHF TGTGCCAGCAGCCAAGAAAACAGCAATCAGCCCCAGCATTTT
TRBJ2-2 NA TRBV19 NA CASSEGANTGELFF TGTGCCAGTAGTGAGGGGGCGAACACCGGGGAGCTGTTTTTT
TRBJ2-1 TRBD1 TRBV6-5 few CASSRDRGRYNEQFF TGTGCCAGCAGTAGGGACAGGGGGCGGTACAATGAGCAGTTCTTC
TRBJ2-5 NA TRBV30 NA CAWSSGPGETQYF TGTGCCTGGAGTTCCGGGCCCGGGGAGACCCAGTACTTC
TRBJ2-5 TRBD1 TRBV6-4 NA CASTPPGQAPLAQYF TGTGCCAGCACTCCTCCGGGACAGGCCCCACTTGCCCAGTACTTC
TRBJ2-4 TRBD2 TRBV3-1/TRBV3-2 NA CASSLRGGENIQYF TGTGCCAGCAGCCTCCGGGGGGGTGAAAACATTCAGTACTTC
TRBJ1-5 NA TRBV10-2 NA CASTGSPDTGQPQHF TGCGCCAGCACGGGCAGCCCAGATACAGGTCAGCCCCAGCATTTT
TRBJ2-3 NA TRBV6-4 NA CASSGKQRGPLPDTQYF TGTGCCAGCAGCGGAAAGCAACGGGGCCCCCTCCCAGATACGCAGTATTTT
TRBJ1-1 NA TRBV7-9 few CASSLETGNTEAFF TGTGCCAGCAGCTTGGAGACAGGGAACACTGAAGCTTTCTTT
TRBJ1-5 NA TRBV28 NA CASSVTRDWGRPQHF TGTGCCAGCAGCGTGACCCGGGACTGGGGACGGCCCCAGCATTTT
TRBJ1-1 NA TRBV19 few CASNQNGDPGHTEAFF TGTGCCAGTAACCAGAACGGGGACCCCGGCCACACTGAAGCTTTCTTT
TRBJ2-2 NA TRBV19 NA CASTRGGASGELFF TGTGCCAGTACCCGCGGAGGGGCCTCCGGGGAGCTGTTTTTT
TRBJ2-2 TRBD2 TRBV5-4 NA CASSPSGGLNTGELFF TGTGCCAGCAGCCCGTCGGGGGGTCTTAACACCGGGGAGCTGTTTTTT
TRBJ2-2 NA TRBV5-1 NA CASSFGGLNTGELFF TGCGCCAGCAGCTTCGGGGGGCTTAACACCGGGGAGCTGTTTTTT
TRBJ2-1 NA TRBV6-6 NA CASSRVRSEQFF TGTGCCAGCAGTCGAGTTAGGAGTGAGCAGTTCTTC